This T cell receptor beta chain was obtained from a study of cytomegalovirus exposure and HLA in healthy donors. Trimming removed 7 bases from V and 0 bases from J, with 10 bases in between. CDR3 length: 13 amino acids. Germline V gene lookup returns CDR1 ENHRY and CDR2 SYGVKD. The PCR used 60 Vbeta and 13 Jbeta primers. Libraries were prepared by immunoSEQ multiplex PCR; TCRdb keeps only in-frame clonotypes and omits some of them. The sample includes some 140,000 clones. Regarding donors, all were healthy bone marrow donors. This clonotype originated in a woman aged 55 to 70 in good health and CMV-seronegative. The chain couples TRBV10-3 to TRBJ2-7, with D maybe TRBD2 (5 bases). Sequencing was carried out using PBMCs. The DNA of the CDR3 is TGTGCCATCACTAGTGGGAGCTCCTACGAGCAGTACTTC. It yields the protein CAITSGSSYEQYF.